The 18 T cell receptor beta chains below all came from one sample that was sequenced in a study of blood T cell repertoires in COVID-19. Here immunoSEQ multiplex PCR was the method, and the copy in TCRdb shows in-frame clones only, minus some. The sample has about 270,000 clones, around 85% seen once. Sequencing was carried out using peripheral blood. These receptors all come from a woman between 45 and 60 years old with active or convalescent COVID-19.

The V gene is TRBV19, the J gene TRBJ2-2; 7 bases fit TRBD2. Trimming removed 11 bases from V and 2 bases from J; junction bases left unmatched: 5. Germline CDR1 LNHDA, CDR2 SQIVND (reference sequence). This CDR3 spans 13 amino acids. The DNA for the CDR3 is TGTGCCGGGCAGCGGGACAACACCGGGGAGCTGTTTTTT. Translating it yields CAGQRDNTGELFF.

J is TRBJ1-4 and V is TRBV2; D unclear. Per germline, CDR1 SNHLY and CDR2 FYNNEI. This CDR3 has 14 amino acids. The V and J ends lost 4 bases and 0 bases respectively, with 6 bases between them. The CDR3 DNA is TGTGCCAGCAGTGCGGTCACAACTAATGAAAAACTGTTTTTT. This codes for CASSAVTTNEKLFF.

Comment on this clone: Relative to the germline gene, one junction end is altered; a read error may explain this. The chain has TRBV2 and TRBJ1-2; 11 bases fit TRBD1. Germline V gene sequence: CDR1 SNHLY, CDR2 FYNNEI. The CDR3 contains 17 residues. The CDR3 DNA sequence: TGTGCCAGCAGTGAAGCTAGAAGGACAGGGGGCGCGAAAGCCCGGTTCTTC. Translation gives CASSEARRTGGAKARFF. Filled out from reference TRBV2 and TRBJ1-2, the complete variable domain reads EPEVTQTPSHQVTQMGQEVILRCVPISNHLYFYWYRQILGQKVEFLVSFYNNEISEKSEIFDDQFSVERPDGSNFTLKIRSTKLEDSAMYFCASSEARRTGGAKARFFGSGTRLTVV.

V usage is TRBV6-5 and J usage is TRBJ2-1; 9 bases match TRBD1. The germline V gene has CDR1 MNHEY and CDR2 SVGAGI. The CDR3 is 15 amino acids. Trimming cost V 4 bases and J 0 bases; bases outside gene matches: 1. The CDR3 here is CASSLDRGSYNEQFF. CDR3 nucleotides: TGTGCCAGCAGTTTGGACAGGGGCTCCTACAATGAGCAGTTCTTC.

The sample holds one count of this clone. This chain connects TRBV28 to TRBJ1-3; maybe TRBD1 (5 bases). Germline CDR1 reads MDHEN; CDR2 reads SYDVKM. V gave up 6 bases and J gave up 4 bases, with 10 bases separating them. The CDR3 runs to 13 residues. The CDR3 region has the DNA TGTGCCAGCAGATACGGGGGGGGAAACACCATATATTTT. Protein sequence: CASRYGGGNTIYF. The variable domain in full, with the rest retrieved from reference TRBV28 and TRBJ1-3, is DVKVTQSSRYLVKRTGEKVFLECVQDMDHENMFWYRQDPGLGLRLIYFSYDVKMKEKGDIPEGYSVSREKKERFSLILESASTNQTSMYLCASRYGGGNTIYFGEGSWLTVV.

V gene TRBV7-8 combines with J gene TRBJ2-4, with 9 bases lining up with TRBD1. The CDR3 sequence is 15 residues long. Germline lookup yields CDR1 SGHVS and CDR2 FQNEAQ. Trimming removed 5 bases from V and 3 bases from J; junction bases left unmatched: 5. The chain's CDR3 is CASSRTGVGKNIQYF. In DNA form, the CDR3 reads TGTGCCAGCAGCCGGACAGGGGTTGGCAAAAACATTCAGTACTTC.

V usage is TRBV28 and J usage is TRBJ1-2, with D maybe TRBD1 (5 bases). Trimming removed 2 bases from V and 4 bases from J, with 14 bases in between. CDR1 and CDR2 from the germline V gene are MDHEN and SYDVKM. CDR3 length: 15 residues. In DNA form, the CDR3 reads TGTGCCAGCAGTTTAACAGGTCTCACCACCTATGGCTACACCTTC. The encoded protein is CASSLTGLTTYGYTF.

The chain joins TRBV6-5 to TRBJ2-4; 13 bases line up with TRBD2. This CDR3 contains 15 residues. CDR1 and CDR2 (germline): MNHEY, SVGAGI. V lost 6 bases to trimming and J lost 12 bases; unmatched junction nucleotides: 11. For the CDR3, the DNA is TGTGCCAGCAGACAGAACAGACTAGCGGGGGGAAATCAGTACTTC. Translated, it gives CASRQNRLAGGNQYF.

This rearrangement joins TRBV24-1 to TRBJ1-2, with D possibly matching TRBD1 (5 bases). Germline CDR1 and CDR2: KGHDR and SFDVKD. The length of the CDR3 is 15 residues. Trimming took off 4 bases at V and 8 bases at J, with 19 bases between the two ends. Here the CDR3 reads CATSEARGGLWGYTF. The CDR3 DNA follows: TGTGCCACCAGTGAAGCCCGCGGGGGTCTATGGGGCTACACCTTC.

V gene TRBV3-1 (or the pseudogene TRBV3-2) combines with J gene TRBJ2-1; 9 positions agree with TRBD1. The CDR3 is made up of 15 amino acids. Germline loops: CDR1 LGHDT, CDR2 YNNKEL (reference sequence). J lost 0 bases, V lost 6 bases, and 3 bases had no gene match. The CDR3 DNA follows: TGTGCCAGCAGACGGACAGGGGACTCCTACAATGAGCAGTTCTTC. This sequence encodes CASRRTGDSYNEQFF.

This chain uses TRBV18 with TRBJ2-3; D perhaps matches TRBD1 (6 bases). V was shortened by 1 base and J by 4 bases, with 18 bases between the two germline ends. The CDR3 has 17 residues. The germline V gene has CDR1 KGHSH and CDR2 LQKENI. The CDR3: CASSPLTGPLSSDTQYF. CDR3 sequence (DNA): TGTGCCAGCTCACCACTCACAGGGCCCCTAAGCTCAGATACGCAGTATTTT.

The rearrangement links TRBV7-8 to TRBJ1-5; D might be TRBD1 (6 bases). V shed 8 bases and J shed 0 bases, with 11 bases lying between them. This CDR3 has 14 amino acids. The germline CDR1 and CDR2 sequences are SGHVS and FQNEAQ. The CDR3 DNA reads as TGTGCCAGCCGGGGGGGCTATAGCAATCAGCCCCAGCATTTT. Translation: CASRGGYSNQPQHF.

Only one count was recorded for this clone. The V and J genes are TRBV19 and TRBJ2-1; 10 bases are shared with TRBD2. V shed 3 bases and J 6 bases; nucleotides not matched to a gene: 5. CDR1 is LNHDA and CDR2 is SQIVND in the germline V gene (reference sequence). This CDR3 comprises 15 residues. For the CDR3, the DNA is TGTGCCAGTAGTATTATCCTAGCGGGAGTCAATGAGCAGTTCTTC. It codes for CASSIILAGVNEQFF.

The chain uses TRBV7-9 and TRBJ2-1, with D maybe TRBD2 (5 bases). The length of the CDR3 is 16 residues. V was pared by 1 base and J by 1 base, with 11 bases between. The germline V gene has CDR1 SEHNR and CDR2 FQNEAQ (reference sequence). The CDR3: CASSLGGWYSYNEQFF. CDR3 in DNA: TGTGCCAGCAGCTTAGGCGGGTGGTATTCCTACAATGAGCAGTTCTTC.

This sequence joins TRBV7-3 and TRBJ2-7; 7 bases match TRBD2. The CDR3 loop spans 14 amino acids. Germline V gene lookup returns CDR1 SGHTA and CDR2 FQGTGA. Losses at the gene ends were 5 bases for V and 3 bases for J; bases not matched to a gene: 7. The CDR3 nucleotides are TGTGCCAGCAGCCTCCTAGCGGCTAGCTACGAGCAGTACTTC. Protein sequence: CASSLLAASYEQYF. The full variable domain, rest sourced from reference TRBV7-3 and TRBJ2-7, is GAGVSQTPSNKVTEKGKYVELRCDPISGHTALYWYRQSLGQGPEFLIYFQGTGAADDSGLPNDRFFAVRPEGSVSTLKIQRTERGDSAVYLCASSLLAASYEQYFGPGTRLTVT.

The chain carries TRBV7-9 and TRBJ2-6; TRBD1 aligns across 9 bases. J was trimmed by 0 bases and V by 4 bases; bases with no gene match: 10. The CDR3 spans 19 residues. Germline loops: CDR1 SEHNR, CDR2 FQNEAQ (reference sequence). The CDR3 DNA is TGTGCCAGCAGCTCCGGGACAGGGTTCTCCCACTCTGGGGCCAACGTCCTGACTTTC. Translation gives CASSSGTGFSHSGANVLTF.

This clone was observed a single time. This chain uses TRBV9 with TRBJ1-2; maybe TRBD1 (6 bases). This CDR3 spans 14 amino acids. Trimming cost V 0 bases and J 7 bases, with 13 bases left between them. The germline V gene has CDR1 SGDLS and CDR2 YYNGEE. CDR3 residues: CASSVVGGRGGYTF. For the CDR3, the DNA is TGTGCCAGCAGCGTAGTCGGGGGGCGAGGTGGCTACACCTTC.

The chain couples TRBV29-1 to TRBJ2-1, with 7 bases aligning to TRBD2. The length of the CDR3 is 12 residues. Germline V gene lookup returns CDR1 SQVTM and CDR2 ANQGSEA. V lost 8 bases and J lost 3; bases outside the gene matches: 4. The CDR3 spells CSLRTSYNEQFF. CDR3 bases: TGCAGCCTCCGGACTAGCTACAATGAGCAGTTCTTC.